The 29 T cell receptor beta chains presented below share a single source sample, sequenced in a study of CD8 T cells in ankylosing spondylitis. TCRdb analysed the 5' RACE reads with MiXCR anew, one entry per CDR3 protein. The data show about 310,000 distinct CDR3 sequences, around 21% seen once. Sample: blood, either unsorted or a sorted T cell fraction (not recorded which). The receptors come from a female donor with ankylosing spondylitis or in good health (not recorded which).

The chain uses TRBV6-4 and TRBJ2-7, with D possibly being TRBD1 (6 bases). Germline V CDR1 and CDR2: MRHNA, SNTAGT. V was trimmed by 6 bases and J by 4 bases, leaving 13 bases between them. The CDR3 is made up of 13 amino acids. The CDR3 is CASRKQGTYEQYF. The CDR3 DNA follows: TGTGCCAGCAGGAAACAGGGCACTTACGAGCAGTACTTC.

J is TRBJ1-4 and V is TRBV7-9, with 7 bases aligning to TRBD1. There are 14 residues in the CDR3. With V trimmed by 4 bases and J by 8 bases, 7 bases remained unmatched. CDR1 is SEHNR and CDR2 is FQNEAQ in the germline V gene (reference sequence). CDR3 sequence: CASSSQGKGEKLFF. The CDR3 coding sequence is TGTGCCAGCAGCTCACAGGGGAAGGGAGAAAAACTGTTTTTT. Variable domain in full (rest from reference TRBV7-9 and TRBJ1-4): DTGVSQNPRHKITKRGQNVTFRCDPISEHNRLYWYRQTLGQGPEFLTYFQNEAQLEKSRLLSDRFSAERPKGSFSTLEIQRTEQGDSAMYLCASSSQGKGEKLFFGSGTQLSVL.

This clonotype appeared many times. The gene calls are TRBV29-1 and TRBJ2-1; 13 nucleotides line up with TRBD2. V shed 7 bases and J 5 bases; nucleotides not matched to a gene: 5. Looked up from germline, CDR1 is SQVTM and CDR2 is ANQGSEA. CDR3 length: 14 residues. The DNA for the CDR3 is TGCAGCGCTCGGGGACTAGCGGGACACAATGAGCAGTTCTTC. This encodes CSARGLAGHNEQFF.

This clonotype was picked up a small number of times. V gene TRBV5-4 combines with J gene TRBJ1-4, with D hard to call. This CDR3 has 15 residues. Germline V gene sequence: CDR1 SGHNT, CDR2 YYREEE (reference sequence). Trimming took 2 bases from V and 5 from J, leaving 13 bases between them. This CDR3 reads CASSLARGQNEKLFF. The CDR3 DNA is TGTGCCAGCAGCTTAGCACGCGGTCAGAATGAAAAACTGTTTTTT.

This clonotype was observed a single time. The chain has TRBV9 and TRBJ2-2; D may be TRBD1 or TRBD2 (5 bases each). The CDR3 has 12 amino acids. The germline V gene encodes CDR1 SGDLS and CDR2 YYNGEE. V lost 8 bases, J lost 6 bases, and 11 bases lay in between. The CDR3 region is CASSRDPGELFF. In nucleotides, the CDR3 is TGTGCCAGTTCTCGGGACCCCGGGGAGCTGTTTTTT.

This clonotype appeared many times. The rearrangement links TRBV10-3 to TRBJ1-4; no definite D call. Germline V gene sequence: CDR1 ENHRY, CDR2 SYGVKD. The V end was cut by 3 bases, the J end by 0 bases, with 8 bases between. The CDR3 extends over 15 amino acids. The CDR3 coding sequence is TGTGCCATCAGTGATGGGCCCGCAACTAATGAAAAACTGTTTTTT. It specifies CAISDGPATNEKLFF.

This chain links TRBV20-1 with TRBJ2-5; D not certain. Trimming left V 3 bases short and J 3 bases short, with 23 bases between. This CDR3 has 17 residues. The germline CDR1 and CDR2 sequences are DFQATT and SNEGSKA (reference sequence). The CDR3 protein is CSASVGGVVSEEETQYF. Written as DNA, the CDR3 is TGCAGTGCTAGTGTAGGCGGAGTGGTCAGCGAAGAAGAGACCCAGTACTTC.

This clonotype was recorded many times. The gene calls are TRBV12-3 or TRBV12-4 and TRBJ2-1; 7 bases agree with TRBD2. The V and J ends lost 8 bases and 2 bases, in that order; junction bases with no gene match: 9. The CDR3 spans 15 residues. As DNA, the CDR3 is TGTGCCAGCGCTCCTGACGGGACTACCTACAATGAGCAGTTCTTC. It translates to CASAPDGTTYNEQFF.

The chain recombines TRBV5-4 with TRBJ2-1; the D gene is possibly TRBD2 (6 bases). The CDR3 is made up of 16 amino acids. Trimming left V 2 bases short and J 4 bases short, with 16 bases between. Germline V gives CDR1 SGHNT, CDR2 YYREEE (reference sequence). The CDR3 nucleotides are TGTGCCAGCAGCTTTCGCCCGGGACTCGCATACAATGAGCAGTTCTTC. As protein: CASSFRPGLAYNEQFF.

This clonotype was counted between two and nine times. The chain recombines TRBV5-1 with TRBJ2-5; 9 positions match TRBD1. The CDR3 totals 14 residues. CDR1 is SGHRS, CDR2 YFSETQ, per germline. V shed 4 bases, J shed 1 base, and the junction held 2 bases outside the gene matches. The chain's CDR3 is CASSKDRGQETQYF. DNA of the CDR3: TGCGCCAGCAGCAAGGACAGGGGCCAAGAGACCCAGTACTTC.

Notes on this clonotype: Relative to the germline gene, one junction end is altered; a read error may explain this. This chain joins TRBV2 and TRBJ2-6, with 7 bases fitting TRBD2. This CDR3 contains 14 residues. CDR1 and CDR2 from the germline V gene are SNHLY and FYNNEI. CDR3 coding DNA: TGTGCCAGCAGTGAAGGGGGGAGGGCCAACGTACTGACTTTC. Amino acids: CASSEGGRANVLTF.

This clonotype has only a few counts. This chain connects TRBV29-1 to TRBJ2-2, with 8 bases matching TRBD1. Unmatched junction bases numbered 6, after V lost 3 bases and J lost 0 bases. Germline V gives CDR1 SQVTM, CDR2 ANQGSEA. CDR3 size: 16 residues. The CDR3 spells CSVDDRGPSNTGELFF. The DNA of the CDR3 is TGCAGCGTTGACGACAGGGGCCCTTCGAACACCGGGGAGCTGTTTTTT.

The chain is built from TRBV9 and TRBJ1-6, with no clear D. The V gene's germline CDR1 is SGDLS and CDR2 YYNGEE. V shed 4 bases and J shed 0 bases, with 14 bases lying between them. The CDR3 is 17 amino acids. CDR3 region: CASSLEPASSYNSPLHF. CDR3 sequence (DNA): TGTGCCAGCAGCTTAGAGCCCGCGAGCTCCTATAATTCACCCCTCCACTTT.

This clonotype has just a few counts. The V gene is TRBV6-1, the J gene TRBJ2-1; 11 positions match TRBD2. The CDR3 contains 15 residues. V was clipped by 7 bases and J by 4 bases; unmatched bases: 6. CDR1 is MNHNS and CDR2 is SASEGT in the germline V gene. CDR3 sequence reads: CASKPGLADYNEQFF. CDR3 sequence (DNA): TGTGCCAGCAAACCGGGACTAGCGGATTACAATGAGCAGTTCTTC.

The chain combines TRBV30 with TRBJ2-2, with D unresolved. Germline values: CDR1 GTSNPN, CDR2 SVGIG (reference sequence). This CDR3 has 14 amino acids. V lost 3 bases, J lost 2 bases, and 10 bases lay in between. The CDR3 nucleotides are TGTGCCTGGAGGGGAATAGCAAACACCGGGGAGCTGTTTTTT. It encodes CAWRGIANTGELFF.

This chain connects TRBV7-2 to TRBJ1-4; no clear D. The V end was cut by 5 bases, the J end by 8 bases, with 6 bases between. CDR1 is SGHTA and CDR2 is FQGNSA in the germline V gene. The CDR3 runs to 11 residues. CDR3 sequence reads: CASSRREKLFF. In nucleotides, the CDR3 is TGTGCCAGCAGCCGAAGGGAAAAACTGTTTTTT.

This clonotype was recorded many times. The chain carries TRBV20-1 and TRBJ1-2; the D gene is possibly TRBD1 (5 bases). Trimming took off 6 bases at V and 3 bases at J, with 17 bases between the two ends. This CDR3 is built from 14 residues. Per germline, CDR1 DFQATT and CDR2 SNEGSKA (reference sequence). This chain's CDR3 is CSAERGESDYGYTF. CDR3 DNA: TGCAGTGCGGAGAGGGGTGAGAGTGACTATGGCTACACCTTC.

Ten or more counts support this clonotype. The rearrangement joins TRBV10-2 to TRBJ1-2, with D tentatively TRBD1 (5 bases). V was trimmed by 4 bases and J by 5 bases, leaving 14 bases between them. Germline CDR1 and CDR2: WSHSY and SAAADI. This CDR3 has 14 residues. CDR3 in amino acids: CASSVGGSRYGYTF. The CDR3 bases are TGCGCCAGCAGTGTCGGGGGTTCTAGGTATGGCTACACCTTC.

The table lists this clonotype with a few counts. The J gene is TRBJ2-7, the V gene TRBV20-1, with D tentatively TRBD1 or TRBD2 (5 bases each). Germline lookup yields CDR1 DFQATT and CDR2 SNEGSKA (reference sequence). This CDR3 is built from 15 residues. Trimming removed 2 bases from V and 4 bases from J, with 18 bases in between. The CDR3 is CSARIRGASQYEQYF. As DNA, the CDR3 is TGCAGTGCTAGAATCCGAGGGGCAAGTCAGTACGAGCAGTACTTC.

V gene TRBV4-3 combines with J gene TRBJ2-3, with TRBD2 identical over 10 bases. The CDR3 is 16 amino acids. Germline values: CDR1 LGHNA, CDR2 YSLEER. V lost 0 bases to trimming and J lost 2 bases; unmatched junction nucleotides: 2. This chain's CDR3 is CASSQELAGITDTQYF. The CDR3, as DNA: TGCGCCAGCAGCCAAGAACTAGCGGGGATCACAGATACGCAGTATTTT.

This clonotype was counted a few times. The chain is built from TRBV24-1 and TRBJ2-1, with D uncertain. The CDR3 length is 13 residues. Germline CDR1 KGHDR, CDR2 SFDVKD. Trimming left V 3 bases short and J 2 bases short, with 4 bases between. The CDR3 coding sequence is TGTGCCACCAGTGATGGAGCCTACAATGAGCAGTTCTTC. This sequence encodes CATSDGAYNEQFF.

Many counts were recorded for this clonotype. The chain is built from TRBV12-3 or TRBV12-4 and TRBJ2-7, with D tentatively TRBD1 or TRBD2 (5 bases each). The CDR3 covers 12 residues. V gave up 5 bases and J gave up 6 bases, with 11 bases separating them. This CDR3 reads CASSPSGGEQYF. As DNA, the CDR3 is TGTGCCAGCAGTCCCTCTGGGGGCGAGCAGTACTTC.

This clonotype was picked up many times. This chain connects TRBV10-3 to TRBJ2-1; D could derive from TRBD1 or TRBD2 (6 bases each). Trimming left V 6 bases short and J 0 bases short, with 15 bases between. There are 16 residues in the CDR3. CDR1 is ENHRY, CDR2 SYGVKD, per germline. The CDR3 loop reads CAIRSVGGSSYNEQFF. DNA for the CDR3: TGTGCCATCAGGAGCGTAGGGGGGAGCTCCTACAATGAGCAGTTCTTC.

CDR3 in amino acids: CATKPASGLSYEQYF. CDR3 bases: TGTGCCACAAAGCCTGCTAGCGGGCTCTCCTACGAGCAGTACTTC. J is TRBJ2-7 and V is TRBV28; 8 bases are shared with TRBD2. J gave up 0 bases and V 10 bases, and 11 bases lay outside the gene matches. CDR1 is MDHEN, CDR2 SYDVKM, per germline. The CDR3 length is 15 residues.

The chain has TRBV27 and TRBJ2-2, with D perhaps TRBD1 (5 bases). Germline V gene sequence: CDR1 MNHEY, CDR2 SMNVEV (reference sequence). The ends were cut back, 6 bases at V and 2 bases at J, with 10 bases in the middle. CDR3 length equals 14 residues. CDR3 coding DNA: TGTGCCAGCAGGTGGGGCGCCAACACCGGGGAGCTGTTTTTT. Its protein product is CASRWGANTGELFF.

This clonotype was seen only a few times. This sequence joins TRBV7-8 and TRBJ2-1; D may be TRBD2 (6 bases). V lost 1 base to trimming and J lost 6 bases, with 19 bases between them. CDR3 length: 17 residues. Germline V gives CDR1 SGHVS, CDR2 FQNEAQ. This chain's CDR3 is CASSLVAQLLGGNEQFF. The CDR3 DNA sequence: TGTGCCAGCAGCTTAGTTGCACAGCTACTCGGGGGCAATGAGCAGTTCTTC.

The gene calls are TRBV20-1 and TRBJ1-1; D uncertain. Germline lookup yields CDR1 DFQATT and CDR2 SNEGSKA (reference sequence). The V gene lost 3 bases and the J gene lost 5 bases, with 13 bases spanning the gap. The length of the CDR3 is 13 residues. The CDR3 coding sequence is TGCAGTGCTAGGGAGGCAGGAGGGACTGAAGCTTTCTTT. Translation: CSAREAGGTEAFF.

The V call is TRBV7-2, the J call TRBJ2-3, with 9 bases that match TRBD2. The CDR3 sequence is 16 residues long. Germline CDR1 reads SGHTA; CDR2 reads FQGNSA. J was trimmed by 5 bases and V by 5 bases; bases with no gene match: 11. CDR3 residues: CASSQSGRPPIDTQYF. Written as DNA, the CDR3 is TGTGCCAGCAGCCAGAGCGGGAGGCCTCCTATAGATACGCAGTATTTT.

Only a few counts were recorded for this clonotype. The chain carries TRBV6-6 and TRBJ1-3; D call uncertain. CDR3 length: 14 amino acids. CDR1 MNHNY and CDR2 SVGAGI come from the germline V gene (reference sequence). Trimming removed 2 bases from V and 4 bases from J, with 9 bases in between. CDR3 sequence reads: CASSYGQSGNTIYF. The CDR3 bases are TGTGCCAGCAGTTACGGGCAGTCCGGAAACACCATATATTTT.